A selection of T cell receptor beta chains follows, all from one sample in a study of CD8+CD57+ T cells in acquired aplastic anemia. MiXCR was run by TCRdb on the reads, yielding one entry per CDR3 protein. This table has around 430,000 distinct CDR3 sequences, about a third appearing once. Sequences were obtained from sorted CD4+, CD8+, or CD8+CD57+ T cells (not recorded which) from PBMCs. The receptors here all came from a human donor with aplastic anemia. Each CDR3 is given with its conserved first and last residue. The D gene is left open where the match is weak. The size of a clone is reported for some rows only, either as once, few or many, or as a class for expanded clones.

j_gene,d_gene,abundance,v_gene,CDR3aa,CDR3nt
TRBJ2-7,TRBD2,.,TRBV29-1,CALTSGSTEQYF,TGTGCCTTGACTAGCGGGAGTACCGAGCAGTACTTC
TRBJ1-1,TRBD1,few,TRBV9,CASSQTQGGLSEAFF,TGTGCCAGCAGCCAGACTCAGGGGGGTTTATCTGAAGCTTTCTTT
TRBJ1-1,.,many,TRBV10-3,CAISPGTNTEAFF,TGTGCCATCAGCCCAGGGACGAACACTGAAGCTTTCTTT
TRBJ2-1,TRBD2,many,TRBV9,CASSVEGTSYEQFF,TGTGCCAGCAGCGTAGAGGGGACTAGTTATGAGCAGTTCTTC
TRBJ2-2,TRBD1,.,TRBV5-1,CAKWDSANTGELFF,TGCGCCAAGTGGGACAGCGCGAACACCGGGGAGCTGTTTTTT
TRBJ1-1,TRBD1,.,TRBV20-1,CSAADRRMNTEAFF,TGCAGTGCTGCGGACAGGCGCATGAACACTGAAGCTTTCTTT
TRBJ2-3,.,.,TRBV29-1,CSVGVGDTQYF,TGCAGCGTTGGAGTGGGAGATACGCAGTATTTT
TRBJ1-5,TRBD1,.,TRBV2,CASSLGTENNQPQHF,TGTGCCAGCTCACTTGGGACAGAAAACAATCAGCCCCAGCATTTT
TRBJ2-7,.,.,TRBV12-3/TRBV12-4,CASSLRGGKPSYEQYF,TGTGCCAGCAGTTTGAGAGGAGGAAAGCCCTCCTACGAGCAGTACTTC
TRBJ1-2,.,few,TRBV11-2,CASSQDRGRAYGYTF,TGTGCCAGCAGCCAAGACCGGGGACGGGCCTATGGCTACACCTTC
TRBJ2-3,.,many,TRBV24-1,CATSVSGADTQYF,TGTGCCACCAGTGTTTCAGGTGCGGATACGCAGTATTTT
TRBJ1-1,TRBD1,many,TRBV2,CASNTRTGGRGTEAFF,TGTGCCAGCAACACAAGGACAGGGGGTAGGGGCACTGAAGCTTTCTTT
TRBJ1-1,.,many,TRBV10-3,CATSINRVSQSPTEAFF,TGTGCCACCTCTATAAACAGGGTATCCCAAAGTCCCACTGAAGCTTTCTTT
TRBJ1-2,.,.,TRBV7-9,CASSLGLEGYTF,TGTGCCAGCAGCTTGGGGCTAGAGGGCTACACCTTC
TRBJ2-7,.,.,TRBV20-1,CSESSLGYEQYF,TGCAGTGAGTCGAGTTTAGGTTACGAGCAGTACTTC
TRBJ1-1,.,many,TRBV10-3,CAISESFVRSEAFF,TGTGCCATCAGTGAGTCCTTCGTACGATCTGAAGCTTTCTTT
TRBJ2-7,.,.,TRBV4-3,CASSQGGQSYEQYF,TGCGCCAGCAGCCAGGGAGGACAGTCCTACGAGCAGTACTTC
TRBJ1-2,.,many,TRBV20-1,CSASSGGIYGYTF,TGCAGTGCTAGTTCTGGGGGGATTTATGGCTACACCTTC
TRBJ1-1,.,many,TRBV2,CASSVGGEGAFF,TGTGCCAGCAGTGTTGGGGGGGAGGGAGCTTTCTTT
TRBJ1-6,TRBD1,many,TRBV20-1,CSARGWDSNSPLHF,TGCAGTGCTAGAGGTTGGGACAGCAATTCACCCCTCCACTTT
TRBJ2-7,.,many,TRBV20-1,CSARESGEQYF,TGCAGTGCTAGAGAATCCGGTGAGCAGTACTTC
TRBJ1-1,TRBD1,.,TRBV3-1,CASSPGTGLVNTEAFF,TGTGCCAGCAGCCCAGGGACAGGGCTTGTGAACACTGAAGCTTTCTTT
TRBJ2-1,.,many,TRBV24-1,CATSDSYMVSRVQYEQFF,TGTGCCACCAGTGACTCGTACATGGTATCAAGAGTCCAATATGAGCAGTTCTTC
TRBJ2-1,TRBD2,few,TRBV5-1,CASSPGLAGVNEQFF,TGCGCCAGCAGCCCGGGACTAGCGGGAGTTAATGAGCAGTTCTTC
TRBJ2-7,.,.,TRBV10-3,CAISEPAASEQYF,TGTGCCATCAGTGAGCCGGCAGCCTCCGAGCAGTACTTC
TRBJ1-1,.,once,TRBV2,CASSDYGNTEAFF,TGTGCCAGCAGTGACTATGGAAACACTGAAGCTTTCTTT
TRBJ2-7,TRBD2,.,TRBV2,CASSLLAGALYEQYF,TGTGCCAGCAGTTTACTAGCGGGAGCCTTATACGAGCAGTACTTC
TRBJ2-1,.,.,TRBV7-9,CASSSGLSGQFF,TGTGCCAGCAGCTCAGGGCTCTCGGGGCAGTTCTTC
TRBJ1-1,.,many,TRBV2,CASCPWWSGNTEAFF,TGTGCCAGCTGTCCTTGGTGGTCAGGGAACACTGAAGCTTTCTTT
TRBJ2-2,.,many,TRBV24-1,CATRRGGNTGELFF,TGTGCCACCCGCCGTGGAGGGAACACCGGGGAGCTGTTTTTT
TRBJ2-7,.,many,TRBV19,CASSTVSGTSYEQYF,TGTGCCAGTAGTACAGTCTCCGGGACAAGCTACGAGCAGTACTTC
TRBJ2-1,TRBD2,many,TRBV19,CASSTGLADYNEQFF,TGTGCCAGTAGTACGGGACTAGCGGATTACAATGAGCAGTTCTTC
TRBJ1-5,.,few,TRBV30,CAWSVEQGNQPQHF,TGTGCCTGGAGTGTAGAACAGGGCAATCAGCCCCAGCATTTT
TRBJ1-1,TRBD1,.,TRBV19,CASSTRQGVITGAEAFF,TGTGCCAGTAGTACCCGACAGGGGGTGATCACCGGGGCTGAAGCTTTCTTT
TRBJ1-1,.,.,TRBV7-6,CASSPGRAGTEAFF,TGTGCCAGCAGCCCGGGGCGGGCGGGGACTGAAGCTTTCTTT
TRBJ1-1,.,many,TRBV29-1,CSVDQRGTDTEAFF,TGCAGCGTTGATCAACGGGGAACGGACACTGAAGCTTTCTTT
TRBJ2-1,TRBD2,.,TRBV7-2,CASSLWTSGSNEQFF,TGTGCCAGCAGCTTATGGACTAGCGGGAGCAATGAGCAGTTCTTC
TRBJ2-1,.,few,TRBV19,CASSMSLGHRLYNEQFF,TGTGCCAGTAGTATGTCGTTGGGACACCGATTATACAATGAGCAGTTCTTC
TRBJ1-6,TRBD1,many,TRBV9,CASSPSDRTDSPLHF,TGTGCCAGCAGCCCATCGGACAGGACAGACTCACCCCTCCACTTT
TRBJ2-7,TRBD1,.,TRBV20-1,CSAPGQGLNEQYF,TGCAGTGCTCCGGGACAGGGGTTGAATGAGCAGTACTTC
TRBJ1-2,.,many,TRBV20-1,CSEDGSIGYTF,TGCAGTGAGGATGGGAGTATAGGCTACACCTTC
TRBJ1-6,TRBD1,.,TRBV24-1,CATSDHDRGTGSPLHF,TGTGCCACCAGTGACCACGACAGGGGGACGGGGTCACCCCTCCACTTT
TRBJ2-1,.,few,TRBV19,CASSGGLSYNEQFF,TGTGCCAGTAGTGGGGGCCTCTCCTACAATGAGCAGTTCTTC
TRBJ1-1,.,few,TRBV10-3,CAIFREAFF,TGTGCCATCTTCCGTGAAGCTTTCTTT
TRBJ1-5,TRBD1,few,TRBV5-1,CASSLDRALYSNQPQHF,TGCGCCAGCAGTCTGGACAGGGCCCTATATAGCAATCAGCCCCAGCATTTT
TRBJ1-1,.,.,TRBV19,CASSRPQGTEAFF,TGTGCCAGTAGTAGACCTCAGGGGACTGAAGCTTTCTTT
TRBJ2-1,.,.,TRBV4-2,CASSQEPGVVGGEQFF,TGTGCCAGCAGCCAAGAGCCGGGAGTGGTTGGGGGGGAGCAGTTCTTC
TRBJ1-5,TRBD1,few,TRBV6-1,CASNPGQTNSNQPQHF,TGTGCCAGTAATCCGGGACAGACGAATAGCAATCAGCCCCAGCATTTT
TRBJ2-7,.,.,TRBV6-5,CASSYSGTDYEQYF,TGTGCCAGCAGTTACTCAGGCACCGACTACGAGCAGTACTTC
TRBJ2-7,TRBD1,many,TRBV20-1,CSAVGQGAEQYF,TGCAGTGCTGTAGGACAGGGGGCTGAGCAGTACTTC
TRBJ1-6,.,many,TRBV7-8,CASSLARVNFYNSPLHF,TGTGCCAGCAGCTTAGCGCGCGTGAACTTCTATAATTCACCCCTCCACTTT
TRBJ2-5,.,.,TRBV5-1,CASSLGQGGLETQYF,TGCGCCAGCAGCTTGGGACAGGGAGGATTAGAGACCCAGTACTTC
TRBJ1-1,.,many,TRBV10-2,CASDGTIKNTEAFF,TGCGCCAGCGATGGGACAATTAAAAACACTGAAGCTTTCTTT
TRBJ2-7,TRBD2,.,TRBV20-1,CSAGLAQTYEQYF,TGCAGTGCCGGACTAGCGCAGACCTACGAGCAGTACTTC